The source of this T cell receptor beta chain is a study of T cell therapy after organ transplantation (dated by TCRdb to about 2019). The study in broad terms: Autologous CMV-specific T cells, expanded in vitro for roughly 13 days with a peptide pool of 30 HLA class I and II CMV epitopes, were used as therapy products. Patients were given up to 6 doses of T cells at 2-week intervals and were followed for roughly 27 weeks after finishing therapy. Among the ten patients, eight were classed as clinical responders, while two were classed as nonresponders. A median of 1.92 x 10^8 CMV-specific T cells was administered to patients across 2 to 6 intravenous infusions. Long-term post-therapy blood samples were obtained 20 to 29 weeks after therapy was completed. A follow-up TRBV repertoire analysis was performed on an open-label phase I trial of autologous CMV-specific adoptive T cell therapy in solid-organ transplant recipients. Long-term post-therapy samples were obtainable from only about 75% of the 10 patients.

CDR1 and CDR2 (SGHVS, FQNEAQ) derive from the germline V gene. The germline ends are 15 bases apart after V is trimmed by 5 bases and J by 4 bases. The CDR3 runs 14 residues from the cysteine to the phenylalanine. Only the CDR3 region is kept as DNA, spanning 42 bases read in frame from base 1. Using the immunoSEQ two-step, bias-controlled multiplex PCR assay, TRB CDR3 regions were amplified from genomic DNA. An Illumina NextSeq 500 was used to sequence the CDR3 libraries. In the source study's methods: The immunoSEQ Analyzer platform was used for the initial alignment and bioinformatics, which included bias normalization against synthetic CDR3 analogs. Annotation of V, D and J genes was based on the definitions in the IMGT database. Additional TRBV analyses were carried out with default settings in VDJtools version 1.1.10 and the R package tcR version 2.2.1.11. GLIPH analysis was done using default settings in version 1.0. In CDR3 sequences with at least 5 reads, significant changes in clonotype frequency were tested by a 2-sided binomial test with Benjamini-Hochberg correction (alpha = 0.01). The source is immuneACCESS, and TCRdb retained only in-frame sequences with V and J called. Part of the clones is not carried over; for the studies checked, unresolved V genes explain less than half of this, and the remainder is unexplained. Clonal size and the V and J genes are those of that table, whereas D and trimming came from the DNA. Recorded for this sample are about 3,600 clones; about 69% of them occurred a single time. The top ten hold about 35% of the sample.

As for this clone: The antigen this receptor binds is unknown. No much larger clone exists at a distance of one base, and base qualities are not known.

Results and caveats for the whole study, not just this receptor: Reconstitution after therapy appeared to include not only transferred clonotypes but also endogenous clonotypes that had not been detected in the therapy products. Nonresponders showed marked pretherapy clonal expansions with minimal repertoire change after therapy. Because the cohort was small, confounders such as concurrent antirejection and antiviral medications could not be assessed. The small number of expansions detected in nonresponders may be due to reduced sample coverage caused by poor CD8+ T cell yield. Fold change in CD8 clonality after therapy inversely correlated with pretherapy clonality, suggesting less biased repertoires were more receptive to remodeling.

The time point label here, explained by the study, means: 20-29 weeks after completion of therapy. Patients were solid-organ transplant recipients with drug-resistant/recurrent cytomegalovirus. Under 13 people from the trial were chosen for repertoire analysis because post-therapy peripheral blood mononuclear cells were available from them. Viable CD3+CD8+CD4- lymphocytes were isolated from PBMCs by sorting on a BD FACSAria III. Genomic DNA was extracted from sorted cells with the Qiagen DNeasy Kit. This specimen was CD8+ T cells from blood, taken after autologous CMV-specific T cell therapy. The V and J genes are TRBV7-8 and TRBJ2-7; the D gene cannot be resolved reliably. The TCR was taken from a human patient who had received a solid organ transplant and had CMV disease. After a transplant, not all T cells may be the patient's own; some may come from the graft donor. The CDR3 protein sequence reads: CASSLTDNPYEQYF. The base sequence is TGTGCCAGCAGCCTCACCGATAACCCTTACGAGCAGTACTTC.